The 30 T cell receptor beta chains presented below share a single source sample, sequenced in a study of blood T cell repertoires in COVID-19. Measured with immunoSEQ multiplex PCR; TCRdb has only the in-frame clones, and not every one. The repertoire holds roughly 200,000 clones, with less than 85% as singletons. Sequences were obtained from PBMCs or T cells enriched from blood (not recorded which). All receptors come from a man between 35 and 55 years old who had recovered from COVID-19.

The rearrangement joins TRBV9 to TRBJ1-1; D remains unclear. CDR3 length equals 15 residues. V was cut by 1 base and J by 0 bases, with 10 bases left in between. The germline CDR1 and CDR2 sequences are SGDLS and YYNGEE. CDR3 nucleotide sequence: TGTGCCAGCAGCGTAAACCCAGTATTGAACACTGAAGCTTTCTTT. Translated: CASSVNPVLNTEAFF. The variable domain in full, with the rest retrieved from reference TRBV9 and TRBJ1-1, is DSGVTQTPKHLITATGQRVTLRCSPRSGDLSVYWYQQSLDQGLQFLIQYYNGEERAKGNILERFSAQQFPDLHSELNLSSLELGDSALYFCASSVNPVLNTEAFFGQGTRLTVV.

This chain joins TRBV25-1 and TRBJ2-2, with D possibly TRBD1 on 6 matching bases. V was trimmed by 6 bases and J by 5 bases, leaving 10 bases between them. The CDR3 spans 13 residues. CDR1 and CDR2 (germline): MGHDK, SYGVNS. CDR3 bases: TGTGCCAGCAGCCTAGGGGGAACCGGGGAGCTGTTTTTT. Its protein is CASSLGGTGELFF. The entire variable domain, with the rest obtained from reference TRBV25-1 and TRBJ2-2, is as follows: EADIYQTPRYLVIGTGKKITLECSQTMGHDKMYWYQQDPGMELHLIHYSYGVNSTEKGDLSSESTVSRIRTEHFPLTLESARPSHTSQYLCASSLGGTGELFFGEGSRLTVL.

Details on this clone: At one boundary the junction diverges from the germline segment, which might be a read error. V usage is TRBV4-1 and J usage is TRBJ2-3; possibly TRBD2 for D (7 bases). CDR1 is MGHRA and CDR2 is YSYEKL in the germline V gene. The CDR3 has 18 amino acids. The CDR3 nucleotides are TGCGCCATCAGCAAAGAAAGGGGGGGAGGGCCGAGCACAGATACGCAGTATTTT. Translation: CAISKERGGGPSTDTQYF.

CDR3 nucleotides: TGTGCCAGTAGTAGGGGGGACGGTGCCTTGTATGGCTACACCTTC. Translated, it gives CASSRGDGALYGYTF. The rearrangement uses TRBV19 and TRBJ1-2; tentatively, D is TRBD1 (5 bases). Germline assignment: CDR1 LNHDA and CDR2 SQIVND (reference sequence). The V end lost 4 bases, the J end lost 5 bases, and 17 bases lay between the germline ends. This CDR3 is built from 15 residues.

The chain combines TRBV28 with TRBJ1-1; TRBD1 aligns across 11 bases. V dropped 5 bases and J dropped 1; count of bases not matched to a gene: 9. The length of the CDR3 is 17 residues. Germline-derived CDR1 and CDR2 are MDHEN and SYDVKM. The CDR3 loop is CASSPLGQGEQNTEAFF. CDR3 sequence (DNA): TGTGCCAGCAGTCCGCTGGGACAGGGGGAACAGAACACTGAAGCTTTCTTT.

This chain uses TRBV18 with TRBJ2-5; 9 positions agree with TRBD1. CDR1 and CDR2 (germline): KGHSH, LQKENI. The CDR3 is 14 amino acids. V trimming: 6 bases; J trimming: 2 bases; junction bases outside the gene matches: 4. Here the CDR3 DNA reads TGTGCCAGCTCCCGGGACAGGGTACAAGAGACCCAGTACTTC. Translated: CASSRDRVQETQYF.

The chain links TRBV27 to TRBJ2-1, with D perhaps TRBD2 (6 bases). CDR1 is MNHEY, CDR2 SMNVEV, per germline (reference sequence). V was clipped by 6 bases and J by 0 bases, with 12 bases between them. The CDR3 extends over 15 amino acids. The CDR3 is CASSRGVGSYNEQFF. CDR3 nucleotides: TGTGCCAGCAGCCGCGGGGTGGGCTCCTACAATGAGCAGTTCTTC.

This clone appeared once. This sequence joins TRBV7-3 and TRBJ2-6; tentatively, D is TRBD1 (6 bases). Germline assignment: CDR1 SGHTA and CDR2 FQGTGA. CDR3 length: 18 residues. Between the trimmed V and J ends, which lost 1 base and 0 bases, there was a span of 13 bases. The CDR3, as DNA: TGTGCCAGCAGCTTAAGGACAGTAAGATCCTCTGGGGCCAACGTCCTGACTTTC. Amino acids: CASSLRTVRSSGANVLTF.

The V and J genes are TRBV5-1 and TRBJ2-1, with 12 bases matching TRBD2. Germline trimming cut 0 bases from V and 7 bases from J; bases unmatched to any gene: 8. The germline V gene encodes CDR1 SGHRS and CDR2 YFSETQ. The CDR3 consists of 17 residues. The CDR3 sequence is CASSLGSLAGGGNEQFF. The CDR3 DNA reads TGCGCCAGCAGCTTGGGGTCCCTAGCGGGAGGGGGTAATGAGCAGTTCTTC.

The chain employs TRBV30 and TRBJ2-3, with D unclear. The CDR3 covers 12 residues. The V end lost 6 bases, the J end lost 1 base, and 8 bases lay between the germline ends. Germline CDR1 GTSNPN, CDR2 SVGIG (reference sequence). CDR3 in amino acids: CACALGTDTQYF. CDR3 nucleotides: TGTGCCTGTGCGCTGGGCACAGATACGCAGTATTTT. Based on the CDR3 plus reference TRBV30 and TRBJ2-3, the full variable domain is SQTIHQWPATLVQPVGSPLSLECTVEGTSNPNLYWYRQAAGRGLQLLFYSVGIGQISSEVPQNLSASRPQDRQFILSSKKLLLSDSGFYLCACALGTDTQYFGPGTRLTVL.

The chain carries TRBV7-3 and TRBJ2-1; TRBD1 agrees at 8 bases. The CDR3 covers 13 residues. CDR1 is SGHTA and CDR2 is FQGTGA in the germline V gene. With 3 bases clipped from V and 10 bases from J, the junction kept 5 bases outside the gene matches. This chain's CDR3 is CASSFQGAREQFF. The CDR3 nucleotides are TGTGCCAGCAGCTTCCAGGGGGCTAGGGAGCAGTTCTTC. The whole variable domain, remainder taken from reference TRBV7-3 and TRBJ2-1, is GAGVSQTPSNKVTEKGKYVELRCDPISGHTALYWYRQSLGQGPEFLIYFQGTGAADDSGLPNDRFFAVRPEGSVSTLKIQRTERGDSAVYLCASSFQGAREQFFGPGTRLTVL.

This chain joins TRBV2 and TRBJ2-3, with 9 bases fitting TRBD2. Germline trimming cut 6 bases from V and 6 bases from J; bases unmatched to any gene: 7. The CDR3 loop spans 14 amino acids. CDR1 and CDR2 (germline): SNHLY, FYNNEI. For the CDR3, the DNA is TGTGCCAGCAGATATAGCGGGAGTAAGGATACGCAGTATTTT. Residues: CASRYSGSKDTQYF.

This clone was detected a few times. The chain is built from TRBV29-1 and TRBJ1-1; D remains unclear. Looked up from germline, CDR1 is SQVTM and CDR2 is ANQGSEA. V was pared by 6 bases and J by 10 bases, with 6 bases between. The CDR3 is 8 residues long. DNA of the CDR3: TGCAGCGTCTCGGGAGCTTTCTTT. Protein sequence: CSVSGAFF.

The chain recombines TRBV11-3 with TRBJ1-5, with D hard to call. The germline V gene encodes CDR1 SGHNT and CDR2 YENEEA. Trimming removed 0 bases from V and 0 bases from J, with 15 bases in between. This CDR3 region has 18 residues. The CDR3 coding sequence is TGTGCCAGCAGCTTAGATAGGTCGGCAGACTATAGCAATCAGCCCCAGCATTTT. Its protein product is CASSLDRSADYSNQPQHF.

Here the CDR3 reads CASTPIWGGNTEAFF. CDR3 DNA sequence: TGTGCCAGTACTCCAATATGGGGGGGGAACACTGAAGCTTTCTTT. The chain employs TRBV19 and TRBJ1-1; D is possibly TRBD1 (5 bases). Trimming left V 7 bases short and J 1 base short, with 16 bases between. Germline V CDR1 and CDR2: LNHDA, SQIVND (reference sequence). This CDR3 is built from 15 residues.

This clone appeared a single time. The chain couples TRBV3-1 (or the pseudogene TRBV3-2) to TRBJ2-5; TRBD1 might be the D (6 bases). Between the trimmed V and J ends, which lost 4 bases and 2 bases, there was a span of 14 bases. There are 15 residues in the CDR3. Germline V lookup: CDR1 LGHDT, CDR2 YNNKEL (reference sequence). CDR3 residues: CASSPLGQLQETQYF. The CDR3 DNA reads as TGTGCCAGCAGCCCCCTAGGACAGCTTCAAGAGACCCAGTACTTC.

The CDR3 sequence: CASSLASEQFF. In nucleotides, the CDR3 is TGTGCCAGCAGCTTGGCCTCGGAGCAGTTCTTC. The rearrangement links TRBV5-4 to TRBJ2-1; D unclear. The V end was cut by 0 bases, the J end by 10 bases, with 5 bases between. The CDR3 covers 11 residues. Per germline, CDR1 SGHNT and CDR2 YYREEE (reference sequence).

The chain couples TRBV19 to TRBJ1-1; 8 bases agree with TRBD1. From germline, CDR1 is LNHDA and CDR2 SQIVND (reference sequence). After removal of 8 bases from V and 6 bases from J, the junction contained 8 bases not matched to a gene. CDR3 length equals 13 residues. CDR3 loop: CASAPDRVAEAFF. DNA of the CDR3: TGTGCCAGTGCCCCGGACAGGGTGGCTGAAGCTTTCTTT.

This clone came up a few times. The V and J genes are TRBV29-1 and TRBJ2-7; TRBD1 agrees at 7 bases. The CDR3 length is 12 residues. Germline trimming cut 6 bases from V and 2 bases from J; bases unmatched to any gene: 4. Germline V gene sequence: CDR1 SQVTM, CDR2 ANQGSEA. CDR3 loop: CSVADRAYEQYF. CDR3 nucleotide sequence: TGCAGCGTCGCTGACAGGGCCTACGAGCAGTACTTC.

The V and J genes are TRBV5-6 and TRBJ1-2; 11 bases fit TRBD1. Losses at the gene ends were 0 bases for V and 4 bases for J; bases not matched to a gene: 2. Germline V gene data show CDR1 as SGHDT and CDR2 as YYEEEE. The CDR3 spans 15 residues. CDR3 DNA sequence: TGTGCCAGCAGCTTGGCCGGGACAGGGGGCTATGGCTACACCTTC. Translation: CASSLAGTGGYGYTF. Full variable domain (rest looked up from reference TRBV5-6 and TRBJ1-2): DAGVTQSPTHLIKTRGQQVTLRCSPKSGHDTVSWYQQALGQGPQFIFQYYEEEERQRGNFPDRFSGHQFPNYSSELNVNALLLGDSALYLCASSLAGTGGYGYTFGSGTRLTVV.

The CDR3 DNA is TGCGCCAGCAGCCAAGAATGGAGGAATCAAGAGACCCAGTACTTC. It translates to CASSQEWRNQETQYF. The chain employs TRBV4-3 and TRBJ2-5, with D perhaps TRBD2 (5 bases). This CDR3 has 15 residues. CDR1 is LGHNA, CDR2 YSLEER, per germline. V gave up 0 bases and J gave up 2 bases, with 10 bases separating them.

This clone was recorded at least ten times. V usage is TRBV6-1 and J usage is TRBJ2-1, with 7 bases lining up with TRBD1. The V and J ends lost 2 bases and 0 bases, in that order; junction bases with no gene match: 1. This CDR3 is built from 15 residues. Looked up from germline, CDR1 is MNHNS and CDR2 is SASEGT. The CDR3 is CASSESGGSYNEQFF. CDR3 nucleotides: TGTGCCAGCAGTGAATCAGGGGGCTCCTACAATGAGCAGTTCTTC.

This chain uses TRBV29-1 with TRBJ2-7, with D maybe TRBD2 (7 bases). Germline V lookup: CDR1 SQVTM, CDR2 ANQGSEA. V gave up 7 bases and J gave up 7 bases, with 17 bases separating them. The CDR3 consists of 12 residues. CDR3 nucleotide sequence: TGCAGCGCCCGAGGGGGGGCTGGTGAGCAGTACTTC. Amino acids: CSARGGAGEQYF.

This chain joins TRBV9 and TRBJ2-1, with TRBD2 matching 12 bases. Germline V lookup: CDR1 SGDLS, CDR2 YYNGEE. V was pared by 5 bases and J by 10 bases, with 10 bases of the junction left unmatched. This CDR3 region has 15 residues. The chain's CDR3 is CASRPLAGGPIEQFF. The CDR3, as DNA: TGTGCCAGCAGACCTCTAGCGGGAGGGCCTATAGAGCAGTTCTTC.

CDR3: CASSSRDRLYYEQYF. In nucleotides, the CDR3 is TGTGCCAGCAGCTCCAGGGACAGACTCTACTACGAGCAGTACTTC. The chain is built from TRBV11-3 and TRBJ2-7, with 7 bases that match TRBD1. V trimming: 4 bases; J trimming: 3 bases; junction bases outside the gene matches: 9. This CDR3 is 15 amino acids long. Germline V CDR1 and CDR2: SGHNT, YENEEA. Filled out from reference TRBV11-3 and TRBJ2-7, the complete variable domain reads EAGVVQSPRYKIIEKKQPVAFWCNPISGHNTLYWYLQNLGQGPELLIRYENEEAVDDSQLPKDRFSAERLKGVDSTLKIQPAELGDSAVYLCASSSRDRLYYEQYFGPGTRLTVT.

The chain recombines TRBV3-1 (or the pseudogene TRBV3-2) with TRBJ2-2, with 10 bases matching TRBD2. The junction had 9 bases not matched to a gene; V was cut back by 3 bases and J by 5 bases. CDR3 length: 17 amino acids. The germline CDR1 and CDR2 sequences are LGHDT and YNNKEL (reference sequence). The CDR3 DNA sequence: TGTGCCAGCAGCCAGGCATCTAGCGGGAGTTTTACCGGGGAGCTGTTTTTT. This sequence encodes CASSQASSGSFTGELFF.

By sample share, this clone is medium-sized. This chain joins TRBV29-1 and TRBJ1-6, with 8 bases aligning to TRBD1. The V gene end was trimmed by 4 bases and the J gene end by 11 bases; junction bases not matched to a gene: 7. The CDR3 spans 13 residues. CDR1 and CDR2 (germline): SQVTM, ANQGSEA. Written as DNA, the CDR3 is TGCAGCGTTGCGACAGGGGAGGCTACACCCCTCCACTTT. Translation gives CSVATGEATPLHF.

The rearrangement joins TRBV12-5 to TRBJ2-7; D may be TRBD1 (5 bases). CDR3 size: 13 residues. CDR1 and CDR2 (germline): LGHNT, FRNRAP. Trimming removed 5 bases at V and 0 bases at J, with 8 bases between. CDR3 loop: CASGPDSSYEQYF. As DNA, the CDR3 is TGTGCTAGTGGTCCAGACAGCTCCTACGAGCAGTACTTC.

This clone has a single count. Germline is not matched at one junction end, which may reflect a read error. V usage is TRBV4-3 and J usage is TRBJ2-3; 7 nucleotides agree with TRBD2. This CDR3 has 15 amino acids. In germline, CDR1 is LGHNA, CDR2 YSLEER. CDR3 residues: CASSQEGGSTGTQYF. The DNA for the CDR3 is TGCGCCAGCAGCCAAGAGGGAGGGTCCACAGGTACGCAGTATTTT.

V and J are TRBV7-2 and TRBJ2-3; 7 nucleotides match TRBD2. The germline V gene encodes CDR1 SGHTA and CDR2 FQGNSA. The CDR3 runs 15 residues. The V gene end was trimmed by 0 bases and the J gene end by 5 bases; junction bases not matched to a gene: 5. The CDR3: CASSLAPGLRDTQYF. The CDR3 DNA is TGTGCCAGCAGCTTAGCACCGGGACTACGAGATACGCAGTATTTT.